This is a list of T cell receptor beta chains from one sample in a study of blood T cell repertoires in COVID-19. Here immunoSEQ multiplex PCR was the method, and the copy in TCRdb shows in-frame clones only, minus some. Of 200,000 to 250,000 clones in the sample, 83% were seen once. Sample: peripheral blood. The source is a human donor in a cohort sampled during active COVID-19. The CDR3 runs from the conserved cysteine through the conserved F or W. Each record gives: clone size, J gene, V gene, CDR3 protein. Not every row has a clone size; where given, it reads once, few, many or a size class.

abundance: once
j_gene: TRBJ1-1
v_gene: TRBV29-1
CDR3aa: CSVVAGGRYSGTEAFF

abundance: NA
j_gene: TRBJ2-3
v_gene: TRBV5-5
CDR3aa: CASSWTSGRRVDTQYF

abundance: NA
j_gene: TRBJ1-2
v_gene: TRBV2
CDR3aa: CASSAVRVTYGYTF

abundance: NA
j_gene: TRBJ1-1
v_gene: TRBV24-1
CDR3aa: CATSEGGREAFF

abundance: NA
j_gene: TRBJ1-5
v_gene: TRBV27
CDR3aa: CASSLEGDSNQPQHF

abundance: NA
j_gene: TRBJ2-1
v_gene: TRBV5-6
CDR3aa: CASSSYMTAGRGSYNEQFF

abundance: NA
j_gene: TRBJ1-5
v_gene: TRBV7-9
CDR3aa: CASSLAAGADPSNQPQHF

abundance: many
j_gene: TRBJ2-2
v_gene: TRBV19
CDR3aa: CASSIGSPSSGSWELFF

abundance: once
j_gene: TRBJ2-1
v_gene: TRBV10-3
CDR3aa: CAISEALAAYNEQFF

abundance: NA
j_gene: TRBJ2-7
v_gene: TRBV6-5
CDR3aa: CASSYGPIYEQYF

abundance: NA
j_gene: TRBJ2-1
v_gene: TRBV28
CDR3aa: CASSPRTSGAYNEQFF

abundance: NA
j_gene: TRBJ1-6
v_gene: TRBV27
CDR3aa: CASSLFSPGQGNRSPLHF

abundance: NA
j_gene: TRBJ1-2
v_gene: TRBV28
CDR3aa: CASKGQPNGYTF

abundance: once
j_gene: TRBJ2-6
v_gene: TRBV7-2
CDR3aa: CASSSPGPFISGANVLTF

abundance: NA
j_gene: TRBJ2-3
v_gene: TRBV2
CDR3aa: CASSDLLAGDTQYF

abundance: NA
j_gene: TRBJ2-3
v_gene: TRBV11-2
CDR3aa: CASSFTGGSSTDTQYF

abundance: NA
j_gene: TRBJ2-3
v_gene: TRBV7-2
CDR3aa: CASSRGGLAGAGDTQYF

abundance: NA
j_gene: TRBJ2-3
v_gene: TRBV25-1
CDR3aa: CASSAPGTGTDTQYF

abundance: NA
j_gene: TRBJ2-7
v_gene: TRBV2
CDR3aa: CASQGLSYEQYF

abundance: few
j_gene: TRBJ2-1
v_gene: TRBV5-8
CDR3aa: CASSVLGQTYNEQFF

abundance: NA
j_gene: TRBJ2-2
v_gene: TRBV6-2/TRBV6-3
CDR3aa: CASSSFLTGELFF

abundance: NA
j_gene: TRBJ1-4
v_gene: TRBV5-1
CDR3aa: CASSLTQNEKLFF

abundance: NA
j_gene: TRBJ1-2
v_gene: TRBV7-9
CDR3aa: CASSLGKRGGSPNDYGYTF

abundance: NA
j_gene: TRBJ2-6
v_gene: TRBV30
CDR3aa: CAWSSDRYLPSASSGANVLTF

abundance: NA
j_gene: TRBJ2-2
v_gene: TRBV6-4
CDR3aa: CASKGANTGELFF

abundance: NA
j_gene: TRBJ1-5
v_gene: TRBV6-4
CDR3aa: CASGVPRPEGTSQPQHF

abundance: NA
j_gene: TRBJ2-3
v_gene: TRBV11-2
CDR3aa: CASSLGGGPKNTQYF

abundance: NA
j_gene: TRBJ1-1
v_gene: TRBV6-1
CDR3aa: CASSEGQRGTEAFF

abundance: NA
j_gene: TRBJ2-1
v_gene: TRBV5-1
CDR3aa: CASSGGKSYNEQFF

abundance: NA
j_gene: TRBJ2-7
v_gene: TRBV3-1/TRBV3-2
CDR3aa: CASSQALEGGLAGVEQYF

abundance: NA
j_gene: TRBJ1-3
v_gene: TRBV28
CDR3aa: CASRINSSGNTIYF

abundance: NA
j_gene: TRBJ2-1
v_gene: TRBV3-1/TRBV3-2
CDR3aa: CASSQDEAPYNEQFF

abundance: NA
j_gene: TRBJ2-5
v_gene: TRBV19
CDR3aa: CASTPGGETQYF

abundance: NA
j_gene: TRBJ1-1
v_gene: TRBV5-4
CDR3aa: CASSKGQGMNTEAFF

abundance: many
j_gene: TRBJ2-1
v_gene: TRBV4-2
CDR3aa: CASSQEGEGGSNEQFF

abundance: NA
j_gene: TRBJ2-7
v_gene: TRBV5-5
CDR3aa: CASSFASRQRYYEQYF

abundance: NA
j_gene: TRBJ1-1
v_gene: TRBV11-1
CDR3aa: CASSPSPGHTEAFF

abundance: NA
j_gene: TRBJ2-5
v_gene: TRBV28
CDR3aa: CASRESEETQYF

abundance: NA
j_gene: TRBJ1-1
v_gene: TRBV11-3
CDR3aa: CASSSITGVGTEAFF

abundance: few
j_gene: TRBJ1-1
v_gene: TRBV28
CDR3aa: CASSFVGLPEAFF

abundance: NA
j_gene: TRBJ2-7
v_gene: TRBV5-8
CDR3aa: CASSLTARYEQYF

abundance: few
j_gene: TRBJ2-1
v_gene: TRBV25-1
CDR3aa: CASSDYGTGSYNEQFF

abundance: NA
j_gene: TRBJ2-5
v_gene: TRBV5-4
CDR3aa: CASSFPTGGGETQYF

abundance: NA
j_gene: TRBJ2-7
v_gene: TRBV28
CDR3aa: CASSSGQGYEQYF

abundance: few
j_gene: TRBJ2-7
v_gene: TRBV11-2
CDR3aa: CASSREGQRGYSYEQYF

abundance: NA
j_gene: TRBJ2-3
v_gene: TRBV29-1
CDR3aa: CSVAPGQVSDTQYF

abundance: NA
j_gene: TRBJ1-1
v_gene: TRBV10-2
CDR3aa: CASSRSNGEAFF

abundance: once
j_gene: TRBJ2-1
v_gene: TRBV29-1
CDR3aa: CSVDTRDRVNEQFF

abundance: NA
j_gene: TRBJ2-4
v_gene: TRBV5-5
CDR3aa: CASSLDRGDIQYF

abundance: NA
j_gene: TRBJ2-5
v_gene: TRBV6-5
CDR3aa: CASCRPRGPRETQYF

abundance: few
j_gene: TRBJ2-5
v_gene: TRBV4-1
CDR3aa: CASSPRAGGPQETQYF

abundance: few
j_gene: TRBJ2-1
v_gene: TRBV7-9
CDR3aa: CASSPQQGDRDEQFF

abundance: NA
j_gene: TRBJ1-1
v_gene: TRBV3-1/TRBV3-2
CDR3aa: CASSPKDRSNTEAFF

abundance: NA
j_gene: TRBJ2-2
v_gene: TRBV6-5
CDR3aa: CASSYSNPRGGELFF